A single sample is the source of the 4 T cell receptor beta chains below, sequenced in a study of control samples from healthy donors and cancer patients. Method: immunoSEQ multiplex PCR; TCRdb's copy keeps in-frame clones and lacks some. This table holds approximately 76,000 clones, around 80% found once. Sequencing used PBMCs. The receptor set was obtained from a man between 60 and 75 years old with head and neck cancer.

The chain joins TRBV7-9 to TRBJ2-5; 12 bases line up with TRBD2. The germline CDR1 and CDR2 sequences are SEHNR and FQNEAQ (reference sequence). The length of the CDR3 is 17 residues. J gave up 3 bases and V 3 bases, and 8 bases lay outside the gene matches. The DNA of the CDR3 is TGTGCCAGCAGCTTCCCTAGCGGGAGGGCCGATAAAGAGACCCAGTACTTC. Residues: CASSFPSGRADKETQYF.

This clone was counted a single time. The J gene is TRBJ1-1, the V gene TRBV5-4, with D uncertain. Per germline, CDR1 SGHNT and CDR2 YYREEE (reference sequence). V was clipped by 0 bases and J by 0 bases, with 3 bases between them. The CDR3 is made up of 13 amino acids. CDR3 DNA sequence: TGTGCCAGCAGCTTGGGTTTGAACACTGAAGCTTTCTTT. Its protein is CASSLGLNTEAFF.

This chain uses TRBV3-1 (or the pseudogene TRBV3-2) with TRBJ1-6; a possible D gene is TRBD1 (5 bases). CDR3 length: 15 residues. Germline V CDR1 and CDR2: LGHDT, YNNKEL (reference sequence). Between the trimmed V and J ends, which lost 0 bases and 8 bases, there was a span of 11 bases. DNA of the CDR3: TGTGCCAGCAGCCAAGAGAAGGGGAAATATTCACCCCTCCACTTT. Amino acids: CASSQEKGKYSPLHF.

The chain uses TRBV9 and TRBJ2-2, with D perhaps being TRBD1 or TRBD2 (5 bases each). CDR1 is SGDLS and CDR2 is YYNGEE in the germline V gene. V was trimmed by 4 bases and J by 6 bases, leaving 22 bases between them. The CDR3 has 17 amino acids. CDR3 loop: CASSPPKGASRPGELFF. The CDR3 DNA is TGTGCCAGCAGCCCCCCCAAAGGGGCTAGCAGGCCCGGGGAGCTGTTTTTT.